This T cell receptor beta chain appears in the sequencing data of a study of naive and memory T cell subsets. Study findings and constraints: Naive repertoires, especially CD8, held a few larger clonotypes, possibly memory cells re-expressing CD45RA. In naive cells, over 90% of TCR sequences were seen only once.

This clonotype was counted only a few times. Its specificity is unknown. CD4+ T cell IFNgamma after overnight CMV lysate exposure gave donor CMV status. The beta constant-region primer was an equimolar mix of two oligonucleotides covering TRBC1 and TRBC2. Ligated cDNA was amplified by four rounds of PCR with nested alpha and beta constant-region primers and SP2. TCRdb re-called the UMI-ligation and nested PCR reads with MiXCR, one entry per CDR3 protein. The sample has some 83,000 distinct CDR3 sequences; 9% are singletons. V lost 5 bases and J lost 5; bases outside the gene matches: 12. Per germline, CDR1 LGHNA and CDR2 YSLEER. The CDR3 contains 15 residues.

Sequencing was carried out using naive CD8+ T cells from blood. This TCR came from a human donor in good health. The chain has TRBV4-3 and TRBJ2-7; TRBD1 matches 7 bases. CDR3 coding DNA: TGCGCCAGCAGCTACAACAGGGGCTTTAGCCACGAGCAGTACTTC. Translation gives CASSYNRGFSHEQYF.